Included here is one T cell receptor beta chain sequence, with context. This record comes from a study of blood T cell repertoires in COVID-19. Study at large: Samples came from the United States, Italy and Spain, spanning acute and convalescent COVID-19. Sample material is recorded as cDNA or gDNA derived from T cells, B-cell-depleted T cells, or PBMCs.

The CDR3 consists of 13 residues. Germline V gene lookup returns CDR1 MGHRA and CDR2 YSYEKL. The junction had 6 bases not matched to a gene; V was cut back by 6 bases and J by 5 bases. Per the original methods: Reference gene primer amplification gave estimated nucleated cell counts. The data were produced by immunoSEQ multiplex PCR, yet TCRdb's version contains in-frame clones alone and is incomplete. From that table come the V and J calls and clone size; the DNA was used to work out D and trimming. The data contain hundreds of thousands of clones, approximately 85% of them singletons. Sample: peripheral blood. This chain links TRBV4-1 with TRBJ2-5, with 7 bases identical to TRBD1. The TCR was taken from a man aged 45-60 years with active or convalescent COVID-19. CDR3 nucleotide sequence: TGCGCCAGCAGACAACAGGGGTTGGAGACCCAGTACTTC. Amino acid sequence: CASRQQGLETQYF.